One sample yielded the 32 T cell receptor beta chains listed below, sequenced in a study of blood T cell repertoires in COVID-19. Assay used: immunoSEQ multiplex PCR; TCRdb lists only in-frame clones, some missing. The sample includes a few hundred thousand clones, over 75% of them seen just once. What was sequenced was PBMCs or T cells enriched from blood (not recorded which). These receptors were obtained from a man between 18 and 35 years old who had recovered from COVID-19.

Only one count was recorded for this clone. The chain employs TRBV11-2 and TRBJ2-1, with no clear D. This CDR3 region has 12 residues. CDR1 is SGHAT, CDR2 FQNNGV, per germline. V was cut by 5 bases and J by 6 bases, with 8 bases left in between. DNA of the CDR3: TGTGCCAGCAGCCCCTCCGGCAATGAGCAGTTCTTC. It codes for CASSPSGNEQFF. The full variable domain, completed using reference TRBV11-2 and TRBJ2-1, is EAGVAQSPRYKIIEKRQSVAFWCNPISGHATLYWYQQILGQGPKLLIQFQNNGVVDDSQLPKDRFSAERLKGVDSTLKIQPAKLEDSAVYLCASSPSGNEQFFGPGTRLTVL.

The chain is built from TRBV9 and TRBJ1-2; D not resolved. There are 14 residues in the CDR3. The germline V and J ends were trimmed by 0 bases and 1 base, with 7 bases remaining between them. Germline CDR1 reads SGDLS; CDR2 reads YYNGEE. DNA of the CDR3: TGTGCCAGCAGCGTAGACGGGAATAACTATGGCTACACCTTC. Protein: CASSVDGNNYGYTF.

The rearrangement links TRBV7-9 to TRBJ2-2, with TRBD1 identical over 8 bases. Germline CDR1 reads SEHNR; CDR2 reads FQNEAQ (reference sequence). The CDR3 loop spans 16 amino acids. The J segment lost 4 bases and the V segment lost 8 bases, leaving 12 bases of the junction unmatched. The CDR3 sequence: CASQNTGTGITGELFF. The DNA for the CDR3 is TGTGCCAGCCAGAATACGGGGACAGGCATCACCGGGGAGCTGTTTTTT.

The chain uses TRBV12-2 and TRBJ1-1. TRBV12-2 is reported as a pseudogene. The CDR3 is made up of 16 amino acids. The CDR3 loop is CASRFSAGLSNTEAFF. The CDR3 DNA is TGTGCAAGTCGCTTCAGTGCGGGACTTTCGAACACTGAAGCTTTCTTT.

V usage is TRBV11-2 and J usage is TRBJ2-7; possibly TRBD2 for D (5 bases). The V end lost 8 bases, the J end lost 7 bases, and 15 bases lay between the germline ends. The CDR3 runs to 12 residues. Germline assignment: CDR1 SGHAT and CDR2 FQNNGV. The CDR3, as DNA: TGTGCCAGCGAGCCGGGCCCGGGGGAGCAGTACTTC. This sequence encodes CASEPGPGEQYF.

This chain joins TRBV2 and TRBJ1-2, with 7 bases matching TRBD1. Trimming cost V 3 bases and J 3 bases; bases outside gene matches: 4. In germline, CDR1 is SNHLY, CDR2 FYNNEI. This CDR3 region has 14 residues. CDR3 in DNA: TGTGCCAGCAGTGAGACTGACAGGGACTATGGCTACACCTTC. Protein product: CASSETDRDYGYTF.

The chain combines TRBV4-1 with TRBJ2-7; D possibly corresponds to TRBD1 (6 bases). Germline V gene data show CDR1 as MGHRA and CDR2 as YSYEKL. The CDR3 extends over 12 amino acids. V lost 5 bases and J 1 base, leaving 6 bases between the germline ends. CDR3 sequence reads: CASSRGSYEQYF. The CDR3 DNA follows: TGCGCCAGCAGCAGGGGGTCCTACGAGCAGTACTTC.

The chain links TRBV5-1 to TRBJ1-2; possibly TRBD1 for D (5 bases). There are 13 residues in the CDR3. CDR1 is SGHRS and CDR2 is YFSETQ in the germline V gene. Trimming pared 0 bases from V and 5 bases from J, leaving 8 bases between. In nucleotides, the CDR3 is TGCGCCAGCAGCTTGGTCAGGGAATATGGCTACACCTTC. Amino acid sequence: CASSLVREYGYTF.

CDR3 coding DNA: TGTGCCAGCAGCTTAGCGCAGGGCCGGTACGAGCAGTACTTC. It encodes CASSLAQGRYEQYF. This sequence joins TRBV11-2 and TRBJ2-7; TRBD1 might be the D (5 bases). V was cut by 1 base and J by 4 bases, with 11 bases left in between. The CDR3 extends over 14 amino acids. The germline CDR1 and CDR2 sequences are SGHAT and FQNNGV.

The CDR3 DNA reads as TGCGCCAGCAGCCGCCTAGAGGTCCCGGTAGTTAACTATGGCTACACCTTC. This codes for CASSRLEVPVVNYGYTF. V usage is TRBV4-1 and J usage is TRBJ1-2; D is unresolved. The CDR3 contains 17 residues. V lost 4 bases and J 1 base, leaving 19 bases between the germline ends. Germline lookup yields CDR1 MGHRA and CDR2 YSYEKL.

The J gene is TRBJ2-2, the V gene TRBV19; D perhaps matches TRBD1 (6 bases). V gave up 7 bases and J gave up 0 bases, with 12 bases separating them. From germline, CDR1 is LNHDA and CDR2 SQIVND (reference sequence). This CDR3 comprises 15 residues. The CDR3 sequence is CASNADRANTGELFF. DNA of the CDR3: TGTGCCAGTAATGCGGACAGAGCGAACACCGGGGAGCTGTTTTTT. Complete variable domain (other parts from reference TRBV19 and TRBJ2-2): DGGITQSPKYLFRKEGQNVTLSCEQNLNHDAMYWYRQDPGQGLRLIYYSQIVNDFQKGDIAEGYSVSREKKESFPLTVTSAQKNPTAFYLCASNADRANTGELFFGEGSRLTVL.

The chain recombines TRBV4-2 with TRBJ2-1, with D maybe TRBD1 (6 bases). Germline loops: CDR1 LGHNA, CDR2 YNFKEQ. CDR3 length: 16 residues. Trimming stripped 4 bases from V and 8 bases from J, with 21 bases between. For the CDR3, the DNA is TGTGCCAGCAGCCTGACCTTTAGGGGGAAGGAGGATGAGCAGTTCTTC. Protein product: CASSLTFRGKEDEQFF.

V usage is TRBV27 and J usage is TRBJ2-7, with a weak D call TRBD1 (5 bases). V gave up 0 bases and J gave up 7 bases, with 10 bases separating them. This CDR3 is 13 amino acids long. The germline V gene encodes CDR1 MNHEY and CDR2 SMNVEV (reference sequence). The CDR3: CASSLSDRGEQYF. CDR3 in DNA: TGTGCCAGCAGTTTATCTGATAGGGGTGAGCAGTACTTC.

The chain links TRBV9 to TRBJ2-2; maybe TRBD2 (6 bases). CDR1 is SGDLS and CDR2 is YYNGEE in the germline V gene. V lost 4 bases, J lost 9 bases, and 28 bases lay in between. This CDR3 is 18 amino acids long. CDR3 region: CASSPQEVGGMRHRELFF. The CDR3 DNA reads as TGTGCCAGCAGCCCTCAAGAGGTTGGCGGGATGAGGCACCGGGAGCTGTTTTTT. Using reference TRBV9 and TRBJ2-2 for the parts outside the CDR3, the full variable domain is DSGVTQTPKHLITATGQRVTLRCSPRSGDLSVYWYQQSLDQGLQFLIQYYNGEERAKGNILERFSAQQFPDLHSELNLSSLELGDSALYFCASSPQEVGGMRHRELFFGEGSRLTVL.

Here the CDR3 DNA reads TGTGCCAGTATCCAAATGGGCAGGCGCGATCAGCCCCAGCATTTT. It is translated as CASIQMGRRDQPQHF. The chain joins TRBV19 to TRBJ1-5, with no clear D. The CDR3 is 15 amino acids. Germline-derived CDR1 and CDR2 are LNHDA and SQIVND (reference sequence). Trimming stripped 7 bases from V and 5 bases from J, with 18 bases between.

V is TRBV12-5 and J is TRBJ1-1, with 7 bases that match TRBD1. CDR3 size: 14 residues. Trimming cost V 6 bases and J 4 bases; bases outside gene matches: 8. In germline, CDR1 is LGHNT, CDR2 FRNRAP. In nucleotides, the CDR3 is TGTGCTAGTGGAACAGGGGTAGGTGGCACTGAAGCTTTCTTT. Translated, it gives CASGTGVGGTEAFF.

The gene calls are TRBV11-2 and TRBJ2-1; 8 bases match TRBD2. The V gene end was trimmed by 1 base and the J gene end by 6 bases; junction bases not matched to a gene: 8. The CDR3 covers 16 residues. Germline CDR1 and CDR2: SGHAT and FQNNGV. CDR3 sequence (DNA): TGTGCCAGCAGCTTAGTTGCGGGGGGCACTCTCAATGAGCAGTTCTTC. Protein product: CASSLVAGGTLNEQFF.

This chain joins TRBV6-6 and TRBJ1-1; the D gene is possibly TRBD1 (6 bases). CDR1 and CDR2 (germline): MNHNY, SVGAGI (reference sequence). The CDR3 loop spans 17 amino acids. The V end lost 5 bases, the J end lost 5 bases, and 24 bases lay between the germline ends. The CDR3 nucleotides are TGTGCCAGCAGTCCGCATGGGACAAGGCCTAGGGGAACTGAAGCTTTCTTT. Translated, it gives CASSPHGTRPRGTEAFF.

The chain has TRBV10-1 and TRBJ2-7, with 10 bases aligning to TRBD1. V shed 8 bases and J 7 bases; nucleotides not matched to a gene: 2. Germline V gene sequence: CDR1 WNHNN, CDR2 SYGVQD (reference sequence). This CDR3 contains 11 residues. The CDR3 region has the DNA TGCGCCAGCGGGACAGGGGCGGAGCAGTACTTC. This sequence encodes CASGTGAEQYF.

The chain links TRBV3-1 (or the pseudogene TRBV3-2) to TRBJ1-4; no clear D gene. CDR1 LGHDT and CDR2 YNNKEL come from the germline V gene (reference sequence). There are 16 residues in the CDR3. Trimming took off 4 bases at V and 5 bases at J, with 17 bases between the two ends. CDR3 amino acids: CASSPLPGQENEKLFF. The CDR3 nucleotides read TGTGCCAGCAGCCCCTTACCTGGGCAAGAAAATGAAAAACTGTTTTTT.

CDR3 nucleotides: TGTGCCAGCAGTTCTGGACAGATCAATCAGCCCCAGCATTTT. It codes for CASSSGQINQPQHF. This chain uses TRBV6-2 or TRBV6-3 with TRBJ1-5; TRBD1 is a possible D gene (6 bases). Trimming removed 4 bases from V and 3 bases from J, with 10 bases in between. The CDR3 runs to 14 residues. Germline V lookup: CDR1 MNHEY, CDR2 SVGEGT.

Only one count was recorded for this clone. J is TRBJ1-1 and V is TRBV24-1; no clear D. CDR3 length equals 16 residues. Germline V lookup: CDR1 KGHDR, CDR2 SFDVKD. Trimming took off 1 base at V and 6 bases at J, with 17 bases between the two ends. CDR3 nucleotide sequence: TGTGCCACCAGTGATTTCCCGAAGGAGGGTGAGGCTGAAGCTTTCTTT. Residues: CATSDFPKEGEAEAFF.

The DNA for the CDR3 is TGCGCCAGCAGCTTAGGGGCGGAAGATACGCAGTATTTT. Encoded protein: CASSLGAEDTQYF. The chain carries TRBV5-1 and TRBJ2-3, with a weak D call TRBD1 (5 bases). The V and J ends lost 2 bases and 5 bases respectively, with 9 bases between them. Germline V gene sequence: CDR1 SGHRS, CDR2 YFSETQ. This CDR3 is 13 amino acids long.

In DNA, the CDR3 is TGTGCCAGCAGCTTGGACAGGGCCTACACCTTC. Encoded protein: CASSLDRAYTF. The rearrangement uses TRBV5-6 and TRBJ1-2; possible D gene TRBD1, 6 bases. The CDR3 length is 11 residues. Germline lookup yields CDR1 SGHDT and CDR2 YYEEEE. Between the trimmed V and J ends, which lost 0 bases and 10 bases, there was a span of 7 bases.

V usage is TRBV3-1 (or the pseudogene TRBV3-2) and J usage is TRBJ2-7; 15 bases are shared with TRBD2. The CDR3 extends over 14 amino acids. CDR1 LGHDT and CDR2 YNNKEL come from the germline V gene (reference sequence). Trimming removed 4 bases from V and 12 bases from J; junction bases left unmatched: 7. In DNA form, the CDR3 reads TGTGCCAGCAGCCCCCCTGGACTAGCGGGGGGGGCGTACTTC. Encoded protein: CASSPPGLAGGAYF.

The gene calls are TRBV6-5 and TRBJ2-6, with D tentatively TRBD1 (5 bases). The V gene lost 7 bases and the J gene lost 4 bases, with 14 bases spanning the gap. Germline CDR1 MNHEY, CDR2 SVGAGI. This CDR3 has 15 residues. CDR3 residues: CASNVRGSGANVLTF. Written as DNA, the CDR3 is TGTGCCAGCAACGTAAGGGGCTCAGGGGCCAACGTCCTGACTTTC.

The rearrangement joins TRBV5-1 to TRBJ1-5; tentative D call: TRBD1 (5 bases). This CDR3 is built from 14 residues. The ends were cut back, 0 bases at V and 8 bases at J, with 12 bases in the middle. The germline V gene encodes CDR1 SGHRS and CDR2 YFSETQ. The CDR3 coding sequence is TGCGCCAGCAGCTTGGTTGGGGGGAAGGAGCCCCAGCATTTT. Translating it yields CASSLVGGKEPQHF.

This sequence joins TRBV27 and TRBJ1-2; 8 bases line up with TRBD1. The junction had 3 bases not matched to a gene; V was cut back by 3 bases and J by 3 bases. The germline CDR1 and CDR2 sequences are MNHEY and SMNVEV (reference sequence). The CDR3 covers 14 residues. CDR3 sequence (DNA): TGTGCCAGCAGTTTCAGGGGGCAGGACTATGGCTACACCTTC. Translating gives CASSFRGQDYGYTF.

The CDR3 nucleotides are TGTGCCAGCAGCCAAGTTCATAGCAGGGGTTTTAGCTCTGGAAACACCATATATTTT. This codes for CASSQVHSRGFSSGNTIYF. The V and J genes are TRBV3-1 (or the pseudogene TRBV3-2) and TRBJ1-3; TRBD1 is a possible D gene (6 bases). Germline V gene data show CDR1 as LGHDT and CDR2 as YNNKEL (reference sequence). Trimming shortened V by 1 base and J by 0 bases, and 19 bases separated the two germline ends. The CDR3 is 19 amino acids.

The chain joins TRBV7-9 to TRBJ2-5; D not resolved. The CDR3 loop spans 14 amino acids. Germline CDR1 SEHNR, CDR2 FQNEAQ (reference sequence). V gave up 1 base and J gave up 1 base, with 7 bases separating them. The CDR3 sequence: CASSLDLTQETQYF. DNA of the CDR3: TGTGCCAGCAGCTTAGATCTAACCCAAGAGACCCAGTACTTC.

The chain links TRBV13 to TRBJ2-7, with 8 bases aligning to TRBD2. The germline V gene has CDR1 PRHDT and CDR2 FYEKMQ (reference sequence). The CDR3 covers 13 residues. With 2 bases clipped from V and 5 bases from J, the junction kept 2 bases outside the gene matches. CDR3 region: CASSLTSGNEQYF. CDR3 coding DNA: TGTGCCAGCAGCTTAACTAGCGGTAACGAGCAGTACTTC. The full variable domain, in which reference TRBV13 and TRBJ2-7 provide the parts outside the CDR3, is AAGVIQSPRHLIKEKRETATLKCYPIPRHDTVYWYQQGPGQDPQFLISFYEKMQSDKGSIPDRFSAQQFSDYHSELNMSSLELGDSALYFCASSLTSGNEQYFGPGTRLTVT.

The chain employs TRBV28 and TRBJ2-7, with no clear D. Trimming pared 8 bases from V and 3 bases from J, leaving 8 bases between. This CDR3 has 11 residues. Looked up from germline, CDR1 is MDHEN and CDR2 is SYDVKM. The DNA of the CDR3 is TGTGCCAGCGGTAGATACTACGAGCAGTACTTC. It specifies CASGRYYEQYF.